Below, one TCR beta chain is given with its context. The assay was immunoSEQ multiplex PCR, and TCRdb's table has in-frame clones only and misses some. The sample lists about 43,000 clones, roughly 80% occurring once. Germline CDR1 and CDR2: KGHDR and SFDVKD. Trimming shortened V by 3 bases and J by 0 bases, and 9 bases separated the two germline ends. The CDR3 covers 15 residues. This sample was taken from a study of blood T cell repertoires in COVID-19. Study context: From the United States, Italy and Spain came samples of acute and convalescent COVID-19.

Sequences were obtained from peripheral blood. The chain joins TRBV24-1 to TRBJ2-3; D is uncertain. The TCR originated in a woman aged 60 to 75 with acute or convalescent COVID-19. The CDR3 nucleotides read TGTGCCACCAGTGATAGAGGTACTAGCACAGATACGCAGTATTTT. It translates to CATSDRGTSTDTQYF.